The source of this T cell receptor beta chain is a study of blood T cell repertoires in COVID-19. Germline assignment: CDR1 MNHEY and CDR2 SMNVEV (reference sequence). V dropped 3 bases and J dropped 6 bases, with 9 bases sitting between them. This CDR3 has 14 residues. Sequencing was performed with immunoSEQ multiplex PCR; in TCRdb, only in-frame clones are kept and a portion is missing. The profile shows 150,000 to 190,000 clones, about 80% of them singletons. The sequencing sample was made of peripheral blood. The receptor's source is a man aged 55 to 70 with acute or convalescent COVID-19. J is TRBJ1-6 and V is TRBV27; TRBD1 might be the D (5 bases). The CDR3: CASSLGGANSPLHF. CDR3 DNA sequence: TGTGCCAGCAGTTTGGGGGGAGCTAATTCACCCCTCCACTTT.